This T cell receptor beta chain stems from a study of blood T cell repertoires in COVID-19. Overall study context: The study drew acute and convalescent COVID-19 samples from the United States, Italy and Spain. T cells, B-cell-depleted T cells, or PBMCs provided the cDNA or gDNA that served as material.

In the source study's methods: Amplified reference gene primers provided the basis for estimating nucleated cell counts. Libraries were prepared by immunoSEQ multiplex PCR; TCRdb keeps only in-frame clonotypes and omits some of them. The D gene and trimming were derived from the DNA, and the V and J assignments and clone size from that table. The repertoire has 200,000 to 250,000 clones, over 75% of them found once; the top ten carry 1.5% to 2%. Looked up from germline, CDR1 is KGHSH and CDR2 is LQKENI. This CDR3 region has 17 residues. With 5 bases clipped from V and 4 bases from J, the junction kept 11 bases outside the gene matches.

The sample taken for sequencing was peripheral blood. The receptor's source is a man aged 25-40 years who had recovered from COVID-19. The V gene is TRBV18, the J gene TRBJ2-5, with 12 bases aligning to TRBD1. CDR3 sequence (DNA): TGTGCCAGCTCAACGGGACAGGGGGCCCCGGTGCGAGAGACCCAGTACTTC. Protein product: CASSTGQGAPVRETQYF.